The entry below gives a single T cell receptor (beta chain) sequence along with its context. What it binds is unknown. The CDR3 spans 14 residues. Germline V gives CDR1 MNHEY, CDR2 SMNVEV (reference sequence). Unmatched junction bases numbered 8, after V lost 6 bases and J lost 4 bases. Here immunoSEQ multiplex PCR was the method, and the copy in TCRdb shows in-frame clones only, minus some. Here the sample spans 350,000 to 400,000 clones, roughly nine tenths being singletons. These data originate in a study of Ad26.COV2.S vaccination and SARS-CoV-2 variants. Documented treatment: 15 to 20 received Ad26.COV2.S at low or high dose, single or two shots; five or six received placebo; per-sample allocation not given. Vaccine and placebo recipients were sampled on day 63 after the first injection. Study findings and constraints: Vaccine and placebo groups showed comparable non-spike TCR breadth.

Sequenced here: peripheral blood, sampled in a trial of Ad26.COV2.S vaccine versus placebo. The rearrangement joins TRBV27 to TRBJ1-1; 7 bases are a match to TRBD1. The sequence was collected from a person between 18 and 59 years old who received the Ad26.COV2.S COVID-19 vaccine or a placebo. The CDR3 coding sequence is TGTGCCAGCAGCGTTGGGGGACAGCTCACTGAAGCTTTCTTT. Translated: CASSVGGQLTEAFF.